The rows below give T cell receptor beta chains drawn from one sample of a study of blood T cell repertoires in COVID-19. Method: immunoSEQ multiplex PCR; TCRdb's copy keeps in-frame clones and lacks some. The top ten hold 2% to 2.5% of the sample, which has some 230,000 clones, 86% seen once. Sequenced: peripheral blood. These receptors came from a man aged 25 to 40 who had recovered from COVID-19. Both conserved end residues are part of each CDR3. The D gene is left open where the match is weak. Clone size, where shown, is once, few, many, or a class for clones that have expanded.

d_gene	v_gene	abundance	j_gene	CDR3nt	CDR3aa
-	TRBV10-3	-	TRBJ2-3	TGTGCCATCAGTGAGTCGGGGGGGCCGGGAGATACGCAGTATTTT	CAISESGGPGDTQYF
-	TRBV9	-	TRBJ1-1	TGTGCCAGCAGCTCCCTGGGGGTTGGGGGAGGCACTGAAGCTTTCTTT	CASSSLGVGGGTEAFF
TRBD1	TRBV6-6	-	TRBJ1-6	TGTGCCAGCAGTTCCTCGACAGGGAAAAATTCACCCCTCCACTTT	CASSSSTGKNSPLHF
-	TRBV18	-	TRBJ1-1	TGTGCCAGCTCACCACAAACGGAGAGCACTGAAGCTTTCTTT	CASSPQTESTEAFF
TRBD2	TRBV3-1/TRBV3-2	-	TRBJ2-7	TGTGCCAGCAGCCCTATACTAGCGGGGGAGCAGTACTTC	CASSPILAGEQYF
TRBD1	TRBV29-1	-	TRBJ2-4	TGCAGCCCTCGGACAGGGGCCAAAAACATTCAGTACTTC	CSPRTGAKNIQYF
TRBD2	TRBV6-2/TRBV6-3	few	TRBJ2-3	TGTGCCAGCAGTTACGACGGGGGGGGCACAGATACGCAGTATTTT	CASSYDGGGTDTQYF
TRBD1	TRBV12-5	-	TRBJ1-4	TGTGCTAGTGGTTTGGTCAAACAGGGGGGACGAGAAAAACTGTTTTTT	CASGLVKQGGREKLFF
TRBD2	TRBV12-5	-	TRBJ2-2	TGTGCTAGTGGCCCGGGACTAGCGGACGGGGAGCTGTTTTTT	CASGPGLADGELFF
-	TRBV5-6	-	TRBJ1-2	TGTGCCAGCAGACGGGTACCCAGCGACCATGGCTACACCTTC	CASRRVPSDHGYTF
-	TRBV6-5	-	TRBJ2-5	TGTGCCAGCAGTTACTCGGCAGGGGGGTGGGAGACCCAGTACTTC	CASSYSAGGWETQYF
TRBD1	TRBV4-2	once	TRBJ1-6	TGTGCCAGCAGCCGGTCCGGACAGGTTAATTCACCCCTCCACTTT	CASSRSGQVNSPLHF
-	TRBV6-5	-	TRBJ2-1	TGTGCCAGCAGGCAGGACCGGGAGTCCTACAATGAGCAGTTCTTC	CASRQDRESYNEQFF
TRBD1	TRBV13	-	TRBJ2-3	TGTGCCAGCATAGGGGCAGGGGGCCCCACAGATACGCAGTATTTT	CASIGAGGPTDTQYF
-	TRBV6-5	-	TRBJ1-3	TGTGCCAGCAGTTACTCGATAGACTCTGGAAACACCATATATTTT	CASSYSIDSGNTIYF
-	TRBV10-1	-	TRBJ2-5	TGCGCCAGCAGTGATGCAGGCCGCCAAGAGACCCAGTACTTC	CASSDAGRQETQYF
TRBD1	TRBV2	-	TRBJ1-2	TGTGCCAGCAGTGAACAGGGACAGAGCTATGGCTACACCTTC	CASSEQGQSYGYTF
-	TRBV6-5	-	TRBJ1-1	TGTGCCAGCAGTTACTCGAACATTAACACTGAAGCTTTCTTT	CASSYSNINTEAFF
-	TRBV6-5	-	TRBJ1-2	TGTGCCAGCAAAAACGCGGGCTATGGCTACACCTTC	CASKNAGYGYTF
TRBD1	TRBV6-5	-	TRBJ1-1	TGTGCCAGCACTCGACGGAGGGGGCCGGGGACTGAAGCTTTCTTT	CASTRRRGPGTEAFF
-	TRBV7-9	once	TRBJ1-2	TGTGCCAGCAGCCCAGACAAAAACTATGGCTACACCTTC	CASSPDKNYGYTF
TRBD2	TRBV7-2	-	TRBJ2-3	TGTGCCAGCAGCTTAGCGCCGGCTAGCGGGGGGCCAGATACGCAGTATTTT	CASSLAPASGGPDTQYF
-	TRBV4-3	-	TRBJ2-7	TGCGCCAGCAGCCAAGACCCGACAGGGACTTCATCCTACGAGCAGTACTTC	CASSQDPTGTSSYEQYF
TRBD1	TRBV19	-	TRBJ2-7	TGTGCCAGTAGTAGAAAGGACAGGACCAGGGAGCAGTACTTC	CASSRKDRTREQYF
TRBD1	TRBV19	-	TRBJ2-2	TGTGCCAGTAGTATTTCGGGACAGGGGTTAGGCACCGGGGAGCTGTTTTTT	CASSISGQGLGTGELFF
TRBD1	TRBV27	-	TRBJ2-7	TGTGCCAGCAGTTTATCCGGGACAGCCTACGAGCAGTACTTC	CASSLSGTAYEQYF
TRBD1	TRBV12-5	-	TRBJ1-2	TGTGCTAGTGGCGCTCCCATGGACAGGGGTGATGGCTACACCTTC	CASGAPMDRGDGYTF
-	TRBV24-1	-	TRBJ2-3	TGTGCCACCAGTGAGTCCAGGGTGACAGATACGCAGTATTTT	CATSESRVTDTQYF
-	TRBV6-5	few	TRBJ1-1	TGTGCCAGCAGCCGGGACACTGAAGCTTTCTTT	CASSRDTEAFF
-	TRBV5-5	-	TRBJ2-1	TGTGCCAGCAGCCCTCCCCCAGTCAATGAGCAGTTCTTC	CASSPPPVNEQFF
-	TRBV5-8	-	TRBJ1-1	TGTGCCAGCTCCCCTATTACAGGAGCTGAAGCTTTCTTT	CASSPITGAEAFF
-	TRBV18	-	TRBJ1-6	TGTGCCAGCTCAGCCAGGGGATGGGAAGGGAATTCACCCCTCCACTTT	CASSARGWEGNSPLHF
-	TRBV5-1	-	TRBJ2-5	TGCGCCAGCAGCTCCCAGGGACAAGAGACCCAGTACTTC	CASSSQGQETQYF
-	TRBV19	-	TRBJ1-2	TGTGCCAGTAGTACGTCGAGCGGGGACTATGGCTACACCTTC	CASSTSSGDYGYTF
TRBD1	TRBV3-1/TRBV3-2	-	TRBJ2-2	TGTGCCAGCAGCCGACAGGGGGCGAACACCGGGGAGCTGTTTTTT	CASSRQGANTGELFF
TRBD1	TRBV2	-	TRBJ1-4	TGTGCCAGCAGGGTGGCTGGACAGGCGGATGAAAAACTGTTTTTT	CASRVAGQADEKLFF
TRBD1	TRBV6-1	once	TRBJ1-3	TGTGCCAGCAGTGAAGGACAGGGGTTTAGTGGAAACACCATATATTTT	CASSEGQGFSGNTIYF
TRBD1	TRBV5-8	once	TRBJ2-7	TGTGCCAGCAGCCCTTCACCGGACAGGCCACAGCAGTACTTC	CASSPSPDRPQQYF
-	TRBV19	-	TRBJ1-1	TGTGCCAGTAGTACGTCTCGGGGGGGCACTGAAGCTTTCTTT	CASSTSRGGTEAFF
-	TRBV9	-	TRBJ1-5	TGTGCCAGCAGCCAGGTTAGCAATCAGCCCCAGCATTTT	CASSQVSNQPQHF
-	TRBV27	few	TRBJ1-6	TGTGCCAGCAGTGCCAGGAATTCACCCCTCCACTTT	CASSARNSPLHF
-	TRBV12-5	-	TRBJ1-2	TGTGCTAGTGGCCACCGCTCGGGAAGCTACACCTTC	CASGHRSGSYTF
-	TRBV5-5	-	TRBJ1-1	TGTGCCAGCAGCTTTCTGACACGGGGGGACACTGAAGCTTTCTTT	CASSFLTRGDTEAFF
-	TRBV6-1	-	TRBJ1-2	TGTGCCAGCAGTGAAACTTTCGGGGGTACCTATGGCTACACCTTC	CASSETFGGTYGYTF
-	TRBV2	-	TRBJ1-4	TGTGCCAGCACCCGGAGTTCAGCAACTAATGAAAAACTGTTTTTT	CASTRSSATNEKLFF
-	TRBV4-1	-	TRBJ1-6	TGCGCCAGCAGCCCAATAGAGTTCCGCTCCTATAATTCACCCCTCCACTTT	CASSPIEFRSYNSPLHF
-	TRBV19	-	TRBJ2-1	TGTGCCAGTATCCCAGGGCCGCCATGGTACTACAATGAGCAGTTCTTC	CASIPGPPWYYNEQFF
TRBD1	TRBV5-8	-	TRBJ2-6	TGTGCCAGCAGCAGGGGGCTTGGGGCCAACGTCCTGACTTTC	CASSRGLGANVLTF
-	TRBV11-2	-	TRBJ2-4	TGTGCCAGCAGTGGAGAGGATCTAGCCAAAAACATTCAGTACTTC	CASSGEDLAKNIQYF
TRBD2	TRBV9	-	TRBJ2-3	TGTGCCAGCAGCGTAGCTCAGCGGGGGGGAGAAGACACGCAGTATTTT	CASSVAQRGGEDTQYF
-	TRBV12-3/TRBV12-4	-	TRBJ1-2	TGTGCCAGCAGTTTTTCTGAGGGCGCAGGCTACACCTTC	CASSFSEGAGYTF
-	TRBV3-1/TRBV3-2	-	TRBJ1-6	TGTGCCAGCAGCCAAGGACACCCTAATTCACCCCTCCACTTT	CASSQGHPNSPLHF
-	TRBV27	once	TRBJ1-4	TGTGCCAGCCGTCCAAGGGGGTCAACTAATGAAAAACTGTTTTTT	CASRPRGSTNEKLFF